This is a list of T cell receptor beta chains from one sample in a study of T cell changes during pregnancy in multiple sclerosis. Generated by immunoSEQ multiplex PCR, the TCRdb table keeps only in-frame clones and is missing some. Among 35,000 to 50,000 clones listed, about 88% were seen once. Sequences were derived from CD4+ T cells from peripheral blood mononuclear cells, sampled in the second trimester of pregnancy. The source is a female donor with multiple sclerosis, enrolled in a pregnancy study. CDR3s include the opening cysteine and the closing phenylalanine or tryptophan. The D gene is left open where the match is weak. Expanded clones get a size class; other rows say once, few or many, or leave the size out.

d_call,j_call,v_call,clone_size,cdr3_aa,cdr3_nt
TRBD1,TRBJ2-3,TRBV9,.,CASSVATGGRGTDTQYF,TGTGCCAGCAGCGTAGCTACAGGGGGCCGCGGCACAGATACGCAGTATTTT
TRBD1,TRBJ2-5,TRBV11-2,.,CASSLQGVQETQYF,TGTGCCAGCAGCTTACAGGGGGTCCAAGAGACCCAGTACTTC
.,TRBJ2-5,TRBV19,.,CASSIQTVKETQYF,TGTGCCAGTAGTATCCAGACAGTTAAAGAGACCCAGTACTTC
TRBD1,TRBJ2-7,TRBV28,once,CASSALGTGGDEQYF,TGTGCCAGCAGTGCCCTCGGGACAGGGGGCGACGAGCAGTACTTC
TRBD2,TRBJ2-1,TRBV18,once,CASSPNSGGLYNEQFF,TGTGCCAGCTCACCCAATAGCGGGGGCCTATACAATGAGCAGTTCTTC
.,TRBJ2-7,TRBV28,.,CARGVTAFYEQYF,TGTGCCAGAGGGGTGACAGCATTCTACGAGCAGTACTTC
.,TRBJ2-2,TRBV7-6,.,CASSPLASTGELFF,TGTGCCAGCAGCCCCCTTGCTAGCACCGGGGAGCTGTTTTTT
.,TRBJ1-2,TRBV5-1,.,CASSFPERHGYTF,TGCGCCAGCAGCTTTCCAGAGCGCCATGGCTACACCTTC
.,TRBJ2-7,TRBV28,.,CASSSLGAKSSYEQYF,TGTGCCAGCAGTTCCCTAGGGGCGAAGAGCTCCTACGAGCAGTACTTC
TRBD1,TRBJ1-4,TRBV7-9,.,CASSSTGQVGEKLFF,TGTGCCAGCAGCTCCACCGGACAGGTGGGCGAAAAACTGTTTTTT
.,TRBJ2-4,TRBV5-1,.,CASSLRQSKNIQYF,TGCGCCAGCAGCTTACGACAGTCCAAAAACATTCAGTACTTC
TRBD1,TRBJ2-2,TRBV19,.,CASSHRLNRQGSTGELFF,TGTGCCAGTAGTCACCGCCTTAATAGACAGGGATCCACCGGGGAGCTGTTTTTT
TRBD2,TRBJ2-3,TRBV7-9,.,CASSPGLADADTQYF,TGTGCCAGCAGCCCGGGACTAGCAGATGCAGATACGCAGTATTTT
TRBD1,TRBJ2-3,TRBV11-2,.,CASRLTGGAQYF,TGTGCCAGCAGGTTGACAGGGGGTGCGCAGTATTTT
.,TRBJ1-4,TRBV7-2,.,CASSLGPPGHTTNEKLFF,TGTGCCAGCAGCTTGGGACCACCGGGACACACAACTAATGAAAAACTGTTTTTT
.,TRBJ2-7,TRBV28,few,CASSFLGSGGPSKQYF,TGTGCCAGCAGCTTCCTCGGGTCCGGAGGGCCCTCGAAGCAGTACTTC
TRBD1,TRBJ2-2,TRBV5-1,.,CASSSNPGQGTGELFF,TGCGCCAGCAGCTCGAACCCGGGACAGGGAACCGGGGAGCTGTTTTTT
.,TRBJ2-1,TRBV19,.,CASTGSGSSYNEQFF,TGTGCCAGTACCGGCAGTGGGAGCTCCTACAATGAGCAGTTCTTC
TRBD2,TRBJ2-7,TRBV6-9,.,CASSSPSGASGRARFIFFYEQYF,TGTGCCAGCAGTTCTCCCTCGGGGGCTAGCGGGAGGGCCAGATTTATTTTTTTTTACGAGCAGTACTTC
TRBD1,TRBJ1-1,TRBV2,few,CASRDRGAAFF,TGTGCCAGCAGAGACAGGGGAGCAGCTTTCTTT
.,TRBJ1-4,TRBV5-6,.,CASSLVGRKNEKLFF,TGTGCCAGCAGCTTGGTGGGCCGTAAGAATGAAAAACTGTTTTTT
.,TRBJ1-3,TRBV19,.,CASSIGAVGVGNTIYF,TGTGCCAGTAGTATCGGAGCTGTAGGGGTTGGAAACACCATATATTTT
.,TRBJ2-5,TRBV5-4,.,CASSDLVGRETQYF,TGTGCCAGCAGCGACCTAGTGGGGCGCGAGACCCAGTACTTC
TRBD1,TRBJ1-4,TRBV6-5,.,CASSPKTGEGLKLFF,TGTGCCAGCAGCCCGAAAACAGGGGAAGGTTTGAAACTGTTTTTT
TRBD1,TRBJ1-2,TRBV5-4,few,CASSYGTGGYGYTF,TGTGCCAGCAGCTACGGGACAGGGGGCTATGGCTACACCTTC
TRBD1,TRBJ2-7,TRBV6-5,.,CASRPGQGLSYEQYF,TGTGCCAGCAGACCGGGACAGGGTCTCTCCTACGAGCAGTACTTC
TRBD2,TRBJ2-3,TRBV10-3,.,CAITAGGPSDTQYF,TGTGCCATCACGGCGGGAGGGCCCTCAGATACGCAGTATTTT
TRBD1,TRBJ1-2,TRBV7-3,.,CASSPRDRGRANYGYTF,TGTGCCAGCAGCCCCCGGGACAGGGGCCGAGCTAACTATGGCTACACCTTC
TRBD2,TRBJ2-1,TRBV29-1,.,CSVESSGMGNEQFF,TGCAGCGTTGAGTCTAGCGGGATGGGCAATGAGCAGTTCTTC
.,TRBJ1-5,TRBV28,.,CASRYGPRGQPQHF,TGTGCCAGCAGATACGGGCCGCGGGGTCAGCCCCAGCATTTT
TRBD2,TRBJ2-1,TRBV6-4,.,CASSEDGTSGRASYNEQFF,TGTGCCAGCAGTGAAGACGGGACTAGCGGGAGGGCCTCCTACAATGAGCAGTTCTTC
.,TRBJ1-3,TRBV7-2,few,CASSLEAGFSGNTIYF,TGTGCCAGCAGCTTAGAAGCAGGATTCTCTGGAAACACCATATATTTT
TRBD1,TRBJ2-2,TRBV28,.,CASSYRGYTGELFF,TGTGCCAGCAGTTACAGGGGATACACCGGGGAGCTGTTTTTT
TRBD1,TRBJ2-3,TRBV28,once,CASTEDRGRGDTQYF,TGTGCCAGCACCGAAGACAGGGGTAGGGGAGATACGCAGTATTTT
.,TRBJ2-1,TRBV6-1,.,CASRTEGAGYNEQFF,TGTGCCAGCAGGACCGAGGGCGCGGGTTACAATGAGCAGTTCTTC
.,TRBJ2-6,TRBV13,.,CASSLRTATSGANVLTF,TGTGCCAGCAGTTTACGGACAGCTACCTCTGGGGCCAACGTCCTGACTTTC
TRBD1,TRBJ1-1,TRBV19,.,CASLGQGARFTEAFF,TGTGCCAGCCTGGGTCAGGGGGCTCGTTTCACTGAAGCTTTCTTT
.,TRBJ2-5,TRBV2,once,CASSVDMQETQYF,TGTGCCAGCAGTGTAGATATGCAAGAGACCCAGTACTTC
TRBD1,TRBJ2-1,TRBV28,.,CASSHRGRSYNEQFF,TGTGCCAGCAGTCACAGGGGGCGCTCCTACAATGAGCAGTTCTTC
TRBD1,TRBJ1-5,TRBV29-1,.,CSVGTGSHQPQHF,TGCAGCGTGGGGACAGGGAGCCATCAGCCCCAGCATTTT
.,TRBJ1-1,TRBV27,few,CASSFGTQGRAFF,TGTGCCAGCAGTTTTGGAACCCAGGGGCGAGCTTTCTTT
TRBD2,TRBJ2-1,TRBV7-8,.,CASSLVGTSGRNEQFF,TGTGCCAGCAGCTTAGTAGGGACTAGCGGGAGAAATGAGCAGTTCTTC
.,TRBJ2-7,TRBV11-3,.,CASEWARFYEQYF,TGTGCCAGCGAATGGGCACGGTTCTACGAGCAGTACTTC
.,TRBJ2-7,TRBV28,.,CASSRTVYEQYF,TGTGCCAGCAGTCGGACAGTCTACGAGCAGTACTTC
TRBD1,TRBJ1-4,TRBV6-5,once,CASSYSTGTNEKLFF,TGTGCCAGCAGTTACTCGACAGGGACTAATGAAAAACTGTTTTTT
.,TRBJ2-3,TRBV6-1,.,CASSDKFTQYF,TGTGCCAGCAGTGATAAATTTACGCAGTATTTT
.,TRBJ1-5,TRBV6-1,few,CASRGGKGQPQHF,TGTGCCAGCAGGGGAGGTAAGGGTCAGCCCCAGCATTTT
TRBD1,TRBJ2-5,TRBV6-4,.,CANPGGWTQYF,TGTGCCAACCCAGGGGGATGGACCCAGTACTTC
.,TRBJ1-2,TRBV5-4,.,CASSFYRSNYGYTF,TGTGCCAGCAGCTTCTACAGGAGTAACTATGGCTACACCTTC
TRBD1,TRBJ1-4,TRBV19,.,CASRISGTEEKLFF,TGTGCCAGTAGGATCTCCGGGACAGAGGAAAAACTGTTTTTT
TRBD2,TRBJ2-3,TRBV5-1,.,CASSPVREGPTDTQYF,TGCGCCAGCAGCCCCGTCAGGGAGGGCCCCACAGATACGCAGTATTTT
TRBD1,TRBJ2-2,TRBV6-5,.,CASSFDRVGELFF,TGTGCCAGCAGTTTCGACAGGGTCGGGGAGCTGTTTTTT
.,TRBJ2-2,TRBV28,.,CASSLRGELFF,TGTGCCAGCAGTTTGCGCGGGGAGCTGTTTTTT
.,TRBJ2-7,TRBV6-4,.,CASSAPRRGRTYEQYF,TGTGCCAGCAGTGCCCCGCGGCGGGGACGGACCTACGAGCAGTACTTC
TRBD1,TRBJ2-3,TRBV6-5,.,CASSRQGVRTDTQYF,TGTGCCAGCAGCCGACAGGGCGTTCGTACAGATACGCAGTATTTT
TRBD1,TRBJ2-5,TRBV19,.,CASSTDRGFQETQYF,TGTGCCAGTAGTACAGACAGGGGGTTCCAAGAGACCCAGTACTTC
TRBD1,TRBJ2-2,TRBV2,once,CASSGLQGTGELFF,TGTGCCAGCAGTGGGCTACAGGGGACCGGGGAGCTGTTTTTT
TRBD2,TRBJ2-7,TRBV7-2,once,CASSFLAGGPWYEQYF,TGTGCCAGCAGCTTCCTTGCGGGAGGGCCGTGGTACGAGCAGTACTTC
TRBD1,TRBJ2-7,TRBV18,.,CASSPPMGQGNEQYF,TGTGCCAGCTCACCACCGATGGGACAGGGTAACGAGCAGTACTTC
.,TRBJ1-1,TRBV11-2,few,CASSTGRVAFF,TGTGCCAGCAGCACAGGGAGAGTAGCTTTCTTT